The rows below give T cell receptor beta chains drawn from one sample of a study of shared clonotypes between healthy human individuals. This table comes from immunoSEQ multiplex PCR, and its TCRdb copy is limited to in-frame clones, with some not included. The sample includes 950,000 to 1,100,000 clones, 70% to 80% of them seen just once. Material for sequencing was memory CD4+ T cells sorted from blood. The receptors were sampled from a man in his late teens or twenties in good health. Each CDR3 is given with its conserved first and last residue. Fields, in order: clone size, J gene, V gene, D gene, CDR3 protein, CDR3 DNA. A D gene is named only where the DNA matches it firmly. The size field is filled for only some rows; it gives once, few, many or a size class.

clone size: NA
J gene: TRBJ1-5
V gene: TRBV27
D gene: NA
CDR3 protein: CASSLSRQQPQHF
CDR3 DNA: TGTGCCAGCAGTTTATCAAGGCAGCAGCCCCAGCATTTT

clone size: NA
J gene: TRBJ1-6
V gene: TRBV14
D gene: NA
CDR3 protein: CASSPHGGKINSPLHF
CDR3 DNA: TGTGCCAGCAGCCCCCATGGGGGGAAAATTAATTCACCCCTCCACTTT

clone size: NA
J gene: TRBJ2-2
V gene: TRBV4-1
D gene: NA
CDR3 protein: CASSQDRGETSWGTGELFF
CDR3 DNA: TGCGCCAGCAGCCAAGATCGAGGAGAGACTAGTTGGGGCACCGGGGAGCTGTTTTTT

clone size: once
J gene: TRBJ2-2
V gene: TRBV9
D gene: NA
CDR3 protein: CASSVDPRELFF
CDR3 DNA: TGTGCCAGCAGCGTTGACCCTCGGGAGCTGTTTTTT

clone size: once
J gene: TRBJ2-3
V gene: TRBV6-6
D gene: NA
CDR3 protein: CASSYYRTSTDTQYF
CDR3 DNA: TGTGCCAGCAGTTACTACAGGACTAGCACAGATACGCAGTATTTT

clone size: NA
J gene: TRBJ2-3
V gene: TRBV10-3
D gene: TRBD2
CDR3 protein: CAISGAIGVAGGDTQYF
CDR3 DNA: TGTGCCATCAGTGGGGCTATAGGGGTAGCGGGAGGAGATACGCAGTATTTT

clone size: once
J gene: TRBJ2-3
V gene: TRBV6-5
D gene: TRBD2
CDR3 protein: CASSLSSGITDTQYF
CDR3 DNA: TGTGCCAGCAGTTTATCTAGCGGGATAACAGATACGCAGTATTTT

clone size: NA
J gene: TRBJ2-5
V gene: TRBV5-1
D gene: TRBD2
CDR3 protein: CASSLTVSGRGETQYF
CDR3 DNA: TGCGCCAGCAGCTTGACGGTTAGCGGGAGAGGAGAGACCCAGTACTTC

clone size: NA
J gene: TRBJ1-1
V gene: TRBV18
D gene: TRBD1
CDR3 protein: CASSPYARGRGTEAFF
CDR3 DNA: TGTGCCAGCTCACCATATGCCAGGGGGCGGGGCACTGAAGCTTTCTTT

clone size: few
J gene: TRBJ1-6
V gene: TRBV7-2
D gene: NA
CDR3 protein: CASSLSRQGNSPLHF
CDR3 DNA: TGTGCCAGCAGCTTAAGTCGGCAGGGTAATTCACCCCTCCACTTT